This TCR beta chain was identified in a study of cytomegalovirus exposure and HLA in healthy donors. Study-level results: In a later analysis, the majority of CMV-associated beta chains seemingly showed HLA restriction. As was reported, the classifier diagnosed cytomegalovirus status with high specificity and sensitivity. Researchers catalogued roughly 150 TCR beta chains as cytomegalovirus-associated.

Looked up from germline, CDR1 is SGHRS and CDR2 is YFSETQ. The CDR3 length is 15 residues. Germline trimming cut 0 bases from V and 6 bases from J; bases unmatched to any gene: 4. A note on this clone: The antigen remains unidentified.

Donors showed nominal health when sampled, although they likely had unrecorded immune exposures. PCR involved 60 Vbeta and 13 Jbeta primers. Some clones are missing from TCRdb's copy, which holds only in-frame ones; the method was immunoSEQ multiplex PCR. The table has 210,000 or so clones, 70% to 80% seen once. The chain uses TRBV5-1 and TRBJ2-7, with 12 bases aligning to TRBD2. The origin of this receptor is a woman aged 25 to 39 in good health and CMV-seropositive. The specimen was PBMCs. In nucleotides, the CDR3 is TGCGCCAGCAGCTTGGCCGGGACTAGCGGGTCCGAGCAGTACTTC. Translating it yields CASSLAGTSGSEQYF.